The next 23 T cell receptor beta chains were all read from a single sample in a study of Graves' ophthalmopathy and Graves' hyperthyroidism. Investigators amplified TCR beta CDR3 regions from RNA transcripts. Scientists carried out first-round RT-PCR using HTBI primers and then a second-round multiplex PCR. Via MiXCR, TCRdb re-called the multiplex PCR reads, giving one row per CDR3 protein. The table records hundreds of thousands of distinct CDR3 sequences, about 38% of them present only once. Specimen: peripheral blood. Receptors originate from an adult man with Graves' ophthalmopathy.

Remarks on this clonotype: This sequence may be a read error, since a much larger clone differs from it by one base. The chain has TRBV14 and TRBJ1-2; D call uncertain. Trimming stripped 4 bases from V and 8 bases from J, with 17 bases between. The CDR3 loop spans 14 amino acids. Germline V gene lookup returns CDR1 SGHDN and CDR2 FVKESK. The CDR3 region is CASSRRRDWEGYTF. The CDR3 DNA follows: TGTGCCAGCAGCCGTCGGAGAGACTGGGAGGGCTACACCTTC.

This clonotype was seen just once. The chain links TRBV29-1 to TRBJ1-2; 8 positions agree with TRBD1. The CDR3 is 13 amino acids. V was pared by 8 bases and J by 6 bases, with 11 bases of the junction left unmatched. The germline V gene has CDR1 SQVTM and CDR2 ANQGSEA. The CDR3, as DNA: TGCAGCTTAGGTGGGACAGGAGTGAATGGCTACACCTTC. Amino acid sequence: CSLGGTGVNGYTF.

A few counts support this clonotype. As DNA, the CDR3 is TGTGCTAGTGGTTTGGTCCGGGGCGCGGCGGATTCACCCCTCCACTTT. The encoded protein is CASGLVRGAADSPLHF. The chain carries TRBV12-5 and TRBJ1-6, with a weak D call TRBD1 (5 bases). This CDR3 is built from 16 residues. Deletions cut 0 bases from V and 8 bases from J, with 14 bases between. Germline CDR1 and CDR2: LGHNT and FRNRAP.

This clonotype was seen a handful of times. The genes are TRBV11-2 and TRBJ2-7; no reliable D call. There are 14 residues in the CDR3. The germline gives CDR1 SGHAT, CDR2 FQNNGV. The V gene lost 5 bases and the J gene lost 6 bases, with 17 bases spanning the gap. The CDR3 nucleotides are TGTGCCAGCAGCCCCCTCAAATCGTGGTTCGAGCAGTACTTC. Its translation: CASSPLKSWFEQYF.

The DNA for the CDR3 is TGTGCCAGCAGTCAACGGACAGGACCGAACAATCAGCCCCAGCATTTT. This sequence encodes CASSQRTGPNNQPQHF. V gene TRBV12-3 or TRBV12-4 combines with J gene TRBJ1-5; 7 positions match TRBD1. The CDR3 is made up of 16 amino acids. V lost 5 bases and J lost 3; bases outside the gene matches: 10.

There are many counts of this clonotype. The gene calls are TRBV19 and TRBJ2-6; possible D gene TRBD1, 6 bases. V was cut by 2 bases and J by 0 bases, with 8 bases left in between. CDR3 length: 16 residues. Germline CDR1 and CDR2: LNHDA and SQIVND (reference sequence). The CDR3 DNA reads TGTGCCAGTAGTATAAGGGGGAACTCTGGGGCCAACGTCCTGACTTTC. This encodes CASSIRGNSGANVLTF. Full variable domain (missing parts from reference TRBV19 and TRBJ2-6): DGGITQSPKYLFRKEGQNVTLSCEQNLNHDAMYWYRQDPGQGLRLIYYSQIVNDFQKGDIAEGYSVSREKKESFPLTVTSAQKNPTAFYLCASSIRGNSGANVLTFGAGSRLTVL.

This clonotype was counted at least ten times. The chain uses TRBV6-1 and TRBJ1-5; a possible D gene is TRBD1 (6 bases). Per the germline V gene, CDR1 is MNHNS and CDR2 is SASEGT. The V gene lost 5 bases and the J gene lost 7 bases, with 12 bases spanning the gap. The CDR3 totals 13 residues. CDR3 amino acids: CASSLRGRQPQHF. CDR3 bases: TGTGCCAGCAGTCTTAGGGGGAGACAGCCCCAGCATTTT.

This clonotype was observed at least ten times. This chain links TRBV10-3 with TRBJ2-5; D possibly corresponds to TRBD2 (7 bases). The CDR3 sequence is 12 residues long. The ends were cut back, 7 bases at V and 4 bases at J, with 10 bases in the middle. Germline V gene sequence: CDR1 ENHRY, CDR2 SYGVKD. The CDR3 loop reads CAINREGETQYF. The CDR3 DNA sequence: TGTGCCATCAACAGGGAGGGAGAGACCCAGTACTTC.

This clonotype was detected a few times. The chain recombines TRBV7-8 with TRBJ2-5; D tentatively reads TRBD1 or TRBD2 (6 bases each). The germline V gene encodes CDR1 SGHVS and CDR2 FQNEAQ. The CDR3 has 14 residues. V was shortened by 6 bases and J by 5 bases, with 16 bases between the two germline ends. The chain's CDR3 is CASSPGATGETQYF. CDR3 bases: TGTGCCAGCAGTCCGGGGGCGACGGGGGAGACCCAGTACTTC.

The rearrangement links TRBV5-1 to TRBJ1-1, with 8 nucleotides matching TRBD1. CDR1 is SGHRS, CDR2 YFSETQ, per germline. The CDR3 is 16 residues long. Losses at the gene ends were 2 bases for V and 0 bases for J; bases not matched to a gene: 6. The CDR3 reads CASSLQGGYLNTEAFF. The CDR3 DNA is TGCGCCAGCAGCTTACAGGGGGGTTATTTGAACACTGAAGCTTTCTTT.

Concerning this clonotype: Germline and junction disagree at one end, which may indicate a read error. This chain uses TRBV11-2 with TRBJ2-7; 9 bases align to TRBD1. The CDR3 has 15 amino acids. Germline V CDR1 and CDR2: SGHAT, FQNNGV. CDR3 amino acids: CASSLQGQGRNEQHF. The CDR3 bases are TGTGCCAGCAGCTTACAGGGACAGGGAAGAAACGAGCAGCACTTC.

This clonotype was seen at least ten times. The chain carries TRBV5-1 and TRBJ1-1, with a possible D match to TRBD1 (6 bases). The CDR3 has 13 amino acids. Germline V gene sequence: CDR1 SGHRS, CDR2 YFSETQ. V lost 6 bases and J lost 1, with 10 bases in between. The CDR3 protein is CASKRTANTEAFF. CDR3 nucleotide sequence: TGCGCCAGCAAGCGGACAGCGAACACTGAAGCTTTCTTT.

This clonotype was observed many times. V and J are TRBV10-2 and TRBJ2-7, with TRBD1 identical over 9 bases. The CDR3 is made up of 13 amino acids. Trimming took 5 bases from V and 6 from J; bases not matched to a gene: 5. CDR1 WSHSY and CDR2 SAAADI come from the germline V gene. CDR3 DNA: TGCGCCAGCAGTACTTTACAGGGGGCCGAGCAGTACTTC. This encodes CASSTLQGAEQYF.

The J gene is TRBJ1-4, the V gene TRBV25-1, with D unresolved. V shed 3 bases and J shed 7 bases, with 9 bases lying between them. The CDR3 is 13 amino acids. Per the germline V gene, CDR1 is MGHDK and CDR2 is SYGVNS. The CDR3 sequence: CASSDGASEKLFF. Here the CDR3 DNA reads TGTGCCAGCAGTGACGGCGCCAGTGAAAAACTGTTTTTT.

The chain carries TRBV25-1 and TRBJ2-7; no firm D call. The V end lost 11 bases, the J end lost 1 base, and 12 bases lay between the germline ends. The CDR3 consists of 12 residues. Germline CDR1 reads MGHDK; CDR2 reads SYGVNS. The CDR3 here is CAWSLGSYEQYF. In nucleotides, the CDR3 is TGTGCCTGGAGTTTGGGATCCTACGAGCAGTACTTC.

In the case of this clonotype: A clone one base away is much larger, so this may be a read error. In nucleotides, the CDR3 is TGTGCCAGCAGCTCGAGGGGGACCGGGGGGCTGTTTTTT. Translation: CASSSRGTGGLFF. The rearrangement uses TRBV9 and TRBJ2-2, with D perhaps assigned TRBD1 or TRBD2 (6 bases each). The CDR3 sequence is 13 residues long. CDR1 is SGDLS and CDR2 is YYNGEE in the germline V gene. Filled out from reference TRBV9 and TRBJ2-2, the complete variable domain reads DSGVTQTPKHLITATGQRVTLRCSPRSGDLSVYWYQQSLDQGLQFLIQYYNGEERAKGNILERFSAQQFPDLHSELNLSSLELGDSALYFCASSSRGTGGLFFGEGSRLTVL.

For this clonotype: This could be a read error, since a much larger clone is one nucleotide away. CDR3 nucleotides: TGTGCCACCAGCAGGCGGGGACAGGGGATCTACAAGCAGTACTTC. This encodes CATSRRGQGIYKQYF. The chain carries TRBV15 and TRBJ2-7; 10 bases agree with TRBD1. This CDR3 is built from 15 residues. In germline, CDR1 is LNHNV, CDR2 YYDKDF (reference sequence).

Many counts were recorded for this clonotype. This chain uses TRBV11-3 with TRBJ2-2; 8 bases align to TRBD1. Germline V gene lookup returns CDR1 SGHNT and CDR2 YENEEA. This CDR3 has 15 amino acids. Losses at the gene ends were 7 bases for V and 7 bases for J; bases not matched to a gene: 11. As DNA, the CDR3 is TGTGCCAGCACCCCTGGACAGGGACGGAACGGGGAGCTGTTTTTT. Protein: CASTPGQGRNGELFF.

The chain employs TRBV24-1 and TRBJ2-2; TRBD1 agrees at 9 bases. V dropped 4 bases and J dropped 3; count of bases not matched to a gene: 5. This CDR3 is 16 amino acids long. The germline gives CDR1 KGHDR, CDR2 SFDVKD. The CDR3 reads CATSEAWTGDTGELFF. The DNA for the CDR3 is TGTGCCACCAGTGAAGCCTGGACAGGGGACACCGGGGAGCTGTTTTTT.

The rearrangement links TRBV5-1 to TRBJ1-1; possible D gene TRBD1, 6 bases. Germline V gene data show CDR1 as SGHRS and CDR2 as YFSETQ. The V and J ends lost 2 bases and 3 bases respectively, with 14 bases between them. The CDR3 consists of 15 residues. The CDR3 bases are TGCGCCAGCAGCTTAACAGGGATCTGGGACACTGAAGCTTTCTTT. It translates to CASSLTGIWDTEAFF.

The chain has TRBV9 and TRBJ2-5; possibly TRBD2 for D (5 bases). Germline CDR1 reads SGDLS; CDR2 reads YYNGEE. Trimming cost V 2 bases and J 2 bases, with 13 bases left between them. The CDR3 totals 15 residues. CDR3 sequence: CASSVGRLTQETQYF. The CDR3, as DNA: TGTGCCAGCAGCGTTGGGAGACTAACGCAAGAGACCCAGTACTTC.

The rearrangement joins TRBV2 to TRBJ1-5; the D gene is possibly TRBD1 (5 bases). Germline CDR1 SNHLY, CDR2 FYNNEI. Trimming removed 6 bases at V and 7 bases at J, with 13 bases between. This CDR3 region has 13 residues. CDR3: CASSQGYGQPQHF. CDR3 DNA sequence: TGTGCCAGCAGCCAGGGTTACGGACAGCCCCAGCATTTT.

Comments on this clonotype: Lacking the conserved final phenylalanine or tryptophan, this CDR3 likely reflects a read error. V is TRBV5-1 and J is TRBJ2-5; either TRBD1 or TRBD2 may fit D (6 bases each). This CDR3 is 15 amino acids long. V lost 1 base, J lost 7 bases, and 17 bases lay in between. Germline values: CDR1 SGHRS, CDR2 YFSETQ. The CDR3 loop reads CASSLSGSEGGTQYV. In DNA form, the CDR3 reads TGCGCCAGCAGCTTGTCCGGCTCCGAGGGGGGGACCCAGTACGTC.